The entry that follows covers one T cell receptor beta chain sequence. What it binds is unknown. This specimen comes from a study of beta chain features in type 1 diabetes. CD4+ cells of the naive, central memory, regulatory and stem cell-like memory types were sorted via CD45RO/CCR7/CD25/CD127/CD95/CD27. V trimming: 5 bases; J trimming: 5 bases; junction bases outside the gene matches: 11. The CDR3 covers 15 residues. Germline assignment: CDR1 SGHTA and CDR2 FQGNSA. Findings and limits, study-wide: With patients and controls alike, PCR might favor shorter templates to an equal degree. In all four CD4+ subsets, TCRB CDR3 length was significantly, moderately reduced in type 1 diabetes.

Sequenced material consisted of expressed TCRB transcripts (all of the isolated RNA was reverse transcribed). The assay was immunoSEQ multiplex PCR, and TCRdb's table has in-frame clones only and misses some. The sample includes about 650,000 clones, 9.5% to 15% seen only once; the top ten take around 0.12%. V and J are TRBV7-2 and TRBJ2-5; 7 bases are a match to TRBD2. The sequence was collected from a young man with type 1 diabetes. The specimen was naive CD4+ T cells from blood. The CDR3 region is CASSARPLGGETQYF. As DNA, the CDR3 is TGTGCCAGCAGCGCAAGGCCGTTGGGAGGGGAGACCCAGTACTTC.